The 16 T cell receptor beta chains presented below share a single source sample, sequenced in a study of T cells in localized non-small cell lung cancer. Method: immunoSEQ multiplex PCR; TCRdb's copy keeps in-frame clones and lacks some. Seen here are under 8,000 clones, 80% to 95% observed once, and the top ten hold about 2.9%. The sequences come from peripheral blood, collected before any cancer treatment. The receptor set was obtained from a woman aged 35 to 75 with stage I lung adenocarcinoma.

This chain joins TRBV9 and TRBJ2-5; 11 bases fit TRBD2. The CDR3 covers 16 residues. Trimming cost V 2 bases and J 0 bases; bases outside gene matches: 3. Germline-derived CDR1 and CDR2 are SGDLS and YYNGEE. The CDR3 reads CASSVWGLADQETQYF. CDR3 bases: TGTGCCAGCAGCGTGTGGGGACTAGCGGACCAAGAGACCCAGTACTTC.

This chain uses TRBV18 with TRBJ2-7; TRBD2 aligns across 9 bases. V shed 5 bases and J 2 bases; nucleotides not matched to a gene: 4. The germline CDR1 and CDR2 sequences are KGHSH and LQKENI. The CDR3 has 14 amino acids. CDR3 sequence: CASSEASGTYEQYF. The CDR3 DNA is TGTGCCAGCTCAGAAGCTAGCGGGACCTACGAGCAGTACTTC.

The V call is TRBV5-8, the J call TRBJ1-2; 7 nucleotides agree with TRBD1. Germline-derived CDR1 and CDR2 are SGHTS and YDEGEE. There are 14 residues in the CDR3. Germline trimming cut 4 bases from V and 2 bases from J; bases unmatched to any gene: 5. The CDR3 region has the DNA TGTGCCAGCAGCCCCGGGACAGCGAACTATGGCTACACCTTC. Protein product: CASSPGTANYGYTF.

The chain combines TRBV5-1 with TRBJ1-1, with D possibly matching TRBD1 (5 bases). In germline, CDR1 is SGHRS, CDR2 YFSETQ. This CDR3 contains 13 residues. V was cut by 4 bases and J by 3 bases, with 10 bases left in between. The CDR3 DNA reads as TGCGCCAGCAGCCCCCTAGGGGACACTGAAGCTTTCTTT. Translation: CASSPLGDTEAFF.

V usage is TRBV9 and J usage is TRBJ1-6, with a possible D match to TRBD1 (6 bases). Germline V gene lookup returns CDR1 SGDLS and CDR2 YYNGEE. The CDR3 runs to 16 residues. Between the trimmed V and J ends, which lost 2 bases and 5 bases, there was a span of 14 bases. CDR3 sequence (DNA): TGTGCCAGCAGCGTTTCACAGGGAGGCGATAATTCACCCCTCCACTTT. Its translation is CASSVSQGGDNSPLHF.

J is TRBJ2-3 and V is TRBV7-3; unclear D gene. V was trimmed by 2 bases and J by 1 base, leaving 4 bases between them. CDR1 SGHTA and CDR2 FQGTGA come from the germline V gene. The CDR3 has 13 residues. The CDR3 coding sequence is TGTGCCAGCAGCTTAGTGGGCACAGATACGCAGTATTTT. As protein: CASSLVGTDTQYF.

This chain links TRBV10-3 with TRBJ1-5, with D possibly TRBD1 on 6 matching bases. This CDR3 is 14 amino acids long. The germline V gene encodes CDR1 ENHRY and CDR2 SYGVKD. V was cut by 10 bases and J by 0 bases, with 13 bases left in between. CDR3 protein: CASMDSYSNQPQHF. In DNA form, the CDR3 reads TGTGCCAGCATGGACAGCTATAGCAATCAGCCCCAGCATTTT.

The gene calls are TRBV7-8 and TRBJ2-1; weak D call: TRBD2 (5 bases). CDR3 length equals 14 residues. The V end lost 1 base, the J end lost 2 bases, and 6 bases lay between the germline ends. The germline CDR1 and CDR2 sequences are SGHVS and FQNEAQ. The CDR3 DNA follows: TGTGCCAGCAGCTTAGGGCGGGCCTACAATGAGCAGTTCTTC. Translating gives CASSLGRAYNEQFF.

This chain links TRBV4-1 with TRBJ2-7, with a tentative D call TRBD2 (5 bases). The ends were cut back, 3 bases at V and 2 bases at J, with 17 bases in the middle. The length of the CDR3 is 16 residues. Germline values: CDR1 MGHRA, CDR2 YSYEKL. CDR3 region: CASSHGVTLGAYEQYF. The DNA of the CDR3 is TGCGCCAGCAGCCATGGTGTAACTCTCGGGGCCTACGAGCAGTACTTC.

This clone occurred a few times. V gene TRBV5-1 combines with J gene TRBJ2-7; possible D gene TRBD2, 6 bases. The germline gives CDR1 SGHRS, CDR2 YFSETQ. The CDR3 is 17 residues long. V was shortened by 1 base and J by 0 bases, with 17 bases between the two germline ends. As DNA, the CDR3 is TGCGCCAGCAGCTTGTCCACCTCTCGGGGGTTCTCCTACGAGCAGTACTTC. Amino acid sequence: CASSLSTSRGFSYEQYF.

This chain uses TRBV19 with TRBJ2-2; D possibly corresponds to TRBD1 (6 bases). In germline, CDR1 is LNHDA, CDR2 SQIVND (reference sequence). The CDR3 contains 13 residues. Trimming cost V 5 bases and J 10 bases, with 14 bases left between them. In nucleotides, the CDR3 is TGTGCCAGTAGTGTTACAGGGCTATTGGAGCTGTTTTTT. This translates into CASSVTGLLELFF.

This clone appeared a single time. J is TRBJ2-5 and V is TRBV5-4; weak D call: TRBD1 (6 bases). Germline V lookup: CDR1 SGHNT, CDR2 YYREEE (reference sequence). Between the trimmed V and J ends, which lost 4 bases and 0 bases, there was a span of 10 bases. CDR3 size: 14 residues. CDR3 bases: TGTGCCAGCAGCCGGACAGTGTACCAAGAGACCCAGTACTTC. Protein product: CASSRTVYQETQYF.

V gene TRBV7-9 combines with J gene TRBJ1-1, with D tentatively TRBD1 (5 bases). The germline V gene encodes CDR1 SEHNR and CDR2 FQNEAQ (reference sequence). The ends were cut back, 5 bases at V and 3 bases at J, with 22 bases in the middle. This CDR3 is 17 amino acids long. CDR3 residues: CASSPYGTFEWDTEAFF. The CDR3 bases are TGTGCCAGCAGCCCTTACGGGACGTTCGAGTGGGACACTGAAGCTTTCTTT.

This chain joins TRBV19 and TRBJ1-4, with unresolved D. Germline V lookup: CDR1 LNHDA, CDR2 SQIVND (reference sequence). Trimming removed 1 base at V and 0 bases at J, with 12 bases between. The CDR3 runs 17 residues. CDR3 coding DNA: TGTGCCAGTAGTATAGTCCCCCTAGATGCAACTAATGAAAAACTGTTTTTT. It is translated as CASSIVPLDATNEKLFF.

CDR3 loop: CASSEYGDTQYF. In DNA form, the CDR3 reads TGTGCCAGCTCCGAATACGGAGATACGCAGTATTTT. This chain joins TRBV18 and TRBJ2-3; no clear D gene. The CDR3 spans 12 residues. Trimming removed 6 bases at V and 5 bases at J, with 9 bases between. The germline gives CDR1 KGHSH, CDR2 LQKENI. The full variable domain, completed using reference TRBV18 and TRBJ2-3, is NAGVMQNPRHLVRRRGQEARLRCSPMKGHSHVYWYRQLPEEGLKFMVYLQKENIIDESGMPKERFSAEFPKEGPSILRIQQVVRGDSAAYFCASSEYGDTQYFGPGTRLTVL.

The chain joins TRBV6-1 to TRBJ1-1; 9 bases fit TRBD1. This CDR3 is built from 15 residues. CDR1 and CDR2 (germline): MNHNS, SASEGT. J gave up 5 bases and V 2 bases, and 6 bases lay outside the gene matches. CDR3 coding DNA: TGTGCCAGCAGTGAATCTACAGGGGGCCTGACTGAAGCTTTCTTT. Translated, it gives CASSESTGGLTEAFF.